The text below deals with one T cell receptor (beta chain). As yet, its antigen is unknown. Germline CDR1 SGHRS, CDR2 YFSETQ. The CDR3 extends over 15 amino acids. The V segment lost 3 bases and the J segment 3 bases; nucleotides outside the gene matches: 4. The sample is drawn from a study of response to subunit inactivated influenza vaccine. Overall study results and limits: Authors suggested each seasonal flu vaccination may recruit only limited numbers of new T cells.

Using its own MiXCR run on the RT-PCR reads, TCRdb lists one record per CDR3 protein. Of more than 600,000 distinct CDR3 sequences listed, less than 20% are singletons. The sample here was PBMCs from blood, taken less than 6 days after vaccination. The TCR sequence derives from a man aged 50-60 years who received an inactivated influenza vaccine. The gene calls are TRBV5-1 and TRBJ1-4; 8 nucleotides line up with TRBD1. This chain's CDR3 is CASSSPGQANEKLFF. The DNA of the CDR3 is TGCGCCAGCAGCTCTCCGGGACAGGCTAATGAAAAACTGTTTTTT.